The 25 T cell receptor beta chains below come from one sample, sequenced in a study of blood T cell repertoires in COVID-19. Produced via immunoSEQ multiplex PCR; TCRdb's table is partial and in-frame only. This sample has roughly 150,000 clones, with 80% to 90% found just once. The sample consisted of peripheral blood. These TCRs come from a woman aged 45-65 years in a cohort sampled during active or convalescent COVID-19.

V usage is TRBV12-5 and J usage is TRBJ2-7; possibly TRBD2 for D (5 bases). This CDR3 spans 14 amino acids. Germline V gene lookup returns CDR1 LGHNT and CDR2 FRNRAP. The V and J ends lost 7 bases and 1 base respectively, with 14 bases between them. CDR3 residues: CASEGADPSYEQYF. For the CDR3, the DNA is TGTGCTAGTGAAGGAGCGGATCCTTCCTACGAGCAGTACTTC.

The rearrangement uses TRBV6-5 and TRBJ1-2, with D tentatively TRBD1 (6 bases). V was cut by 1 base and J by 3 bases, with 9 bases left in between. Germline V gives CDR1 MNHEY, CDR2 SVGAGI. The CDR3 is 14 amino acids. CDR3 in amino acids: CASSYWGQHYGYTF. CDR3 coding DNA: TGTGCCAGCAGTTACTGGGGACAACACTATGGCTACACCTTC.

The CDR3 DNA is TGTGCCAGCAGCAGAGGTTGGGTGGAAAAACTGTTTTTT. Amino acids: CASSRGWVEKLFF. J is TRBJ1-4 and V is TRBV12-3 or TRBV12-4; D gene unclear. V lost 6 bases and J 8 bases, leaving 13 bases between the germline ends. The CDR3 covers 13 residues.

The rearrangement uses TRBV7-2 and TRBJ1-5; D perhaps matches TRBD1 (6 bases). Germline V lookup: CDR1 SGHTA, CDR2 FQGNSA. The CDR3 spans 15 residues. Between the trimmed V and J ends, which lost 5 bases and 3 bases, there was a span of 14 bases. For the CDR3, the DNA is TGTGCCAGCAGCCCCCTCACAGGGACCAATCAGCCCCAGCATTTT. Protein sequence: CASSPLTGTNQPQHF.

The chain carries TRBV7-8 and TRBJ2-3, with 10 bases matching TRBD2. J gave up 4 bases and V 0 bases, and 4 bases lay outside the gene matches. This CDR3 region has 16 residues. The V gene's germline CDR1 is SGHVS and CDR2 FQNEAQ. The CDR3 nucleotides read TGTGCCAGCAGCTTAGCTCTAGCGGGGGAGTCAGATACGCAGTATTTT. Translation gives CASSLALAGESDTQYF.

This clone was counted between two and nine times. This chain links TRBV12-5 with TRBJ2-1; D is unresolved. V lost 5 bases to trimming and J lost 5 bases, with 10 bases between them. The CDR3 is 13 residues long. Germline assignment: CDR1 LGHNT and CDR2 FRNRAP. CDR3 amino acids: CASGPPPNNEQFF. The CDR3 nucleotides read TGTGCTAGTGGTCCCCCCCCAAACAATGAGCAGTTCTTC.

V and J are TRBV27 and TRBJ2-3; TRBD2 matches 7 bases. The germline V gene encodes CDR1 MNHEY and CDR2 SMNVEV (reference sequence). The CDR3 spans 15 residues. V dropped 2 bases and J dropped 2; count of bases not matched to a gene: 4. CDR3 region: CASSLTGGLTDTQYF. CDR3 DNA sequence: TGTGCCAGCAGTTTAACGGGGGGACTCACAGATACGCAGTATTTT.

The rearrangement links TRBV18 to TRBJ2-1; perhaps TRBD1 as D (5 bases). The V and J ends lost 5 bases and 4 bases respectively, with 12 bases between them. Germline loops: CDR1 KGHSH, CDR2 LQKENI. This CDR3 is 14 amino acids long. The CDR3 spells CASSKGPEYNEQFF. The DNA for the CDR3 is TGTGCCAGCTCAAAGGGGCCGGAGTACAATGAGCAGTTCTTC.

The chain combines TRBV6-5 with TRBJ1-4; D might be TRBD1 (6 bases). V was cut by 2 bases and J by 7 bases, with 14 bases left in between. This CDR3 has 15 amino acids. Germline CDR1 is MNHEY and CDR2 is SVGAGI. CDR3 nucleotides: TGTGCCAGCAGTTACACCGGGGGGCGTTCTGAAAAACTGTTTTTT. Encoded protein: CASSYTGGRSEKLFF.

This sequence joins TRBV7-9 and TRBJ1-2; D remains unclear. Germline V lookup: CDR1 SEHNR, CDR2 FQNEAQ (reference sequence). Trimming pared 2 bases from V and 5 bases from J, leaving 9 bases between. This CDR3 spans 13 amino acids. CDR3 residues: CASSLYEAYGYTF. CDR3 DNA sequence: TGTGCCAGCAGCTTATATGAGGCTTATGGCTACACCTTC.

The chain carries TRBV10-2 and TRBJ2-1; 15 nucleotides agree with TRBD2. CDR1 and CDR2 (germline): WSHSY, SAAADI. The length of the CDR3 is 20 residues. V lost 0 bases and J lost 3; bases outside the gene matches: 9. In DNA form, the CDR3 reads TGCGCCAGCAGTGAGTCCGAGGGACTAGCGGGGGGCCTGAGCTACAATGAGCAGTTCTTC. Amino acids: CASSESEGLAGGLSYNEQFF.

The chain has TRBV5-1 and TRBJ2-7; 11 bases match TRBD1. The CDR3 consists of 20 residues. The V gene end was trimmed by 6 bases and the J gene end by 4 bases; junction bases not matched to a gene: 24. The germline gives CDR1 SGHRS, CDR2 YFSETQ. The CDR3, as DNA: TGCGCCAGCAATCTACCGGCTACGGACTTTCGGGACAGGGGGACTTACGAGCAGTACTTC. It specifies CASNLPATDFRDRGTYEQYF.

J is TRBJ2-5 and V is TRBV19, with 9 bases aligning to TRBD1. The V gene's germline CDR1 is LNHDA and CDR2 SQIVND (reference sequence). This CDR3 region has 15 residues. V lost 5 bases and J lost 4; bases outside the gene matches: 8. CDR3 protein: CASSASTGGGETQYF. Written as DNA, the CDR3 is TGTGCCAGTAGTGCGTCGACAGGGGGTGGAGAGACCCAGTACTTC.

The chain joins TRBV18 to TRBJ1-4; maybe TRBD1 (5 bases). CDR3 length: 14 amino acids. Looked up from germline, CDR1 is KGHSH and CDR2 is LQKENI. The germline V and J ends were trimmed by 1 base and 2 bases, with 5 bases remaining between them. In nucleotides, the CDR3 is TGTGCCAGCTCACCACAGGGGACTAATGAAAAACTGTTTTTT. Its translation: CASSPQGTNEKLFF.

V is TRBV6-5 and J is TRBJ2-7; 7 bases align to TRBD1. This CDR3 spans 16 amino acids. The trim removed 2 bases at V and 1 base at J, leaving 8 bases unmatched. The germline V gene has CDR1 MNHEY and CDR2 SVGAGI. The CDR3 region has the DNA TGTGCCAGCAGTTACAGGGAGACAGGGAGTTCCTACGAGCAGTACTTC. Protein product: CASSYRETGSSYEQYF.

The chain couples TRBV18 to TRBJ1-3, with D uncertain. Germline loops: CDR1 KGHSH, CDR2 LQKENI. Trimming cost V 3 bases and J 1 base, with 13 bases left between them. CDR3 size: 16 residues. The CDR3 is CASSPNARSSGNTIYF. CDR3 nucleotides: TGTGCCAGCTCACCGAATGCCAGGTCGTCTGGAAACACCATATATTTT.

This clone has a single count. This chain connects TRBV13 to TRBJ2-7, with 7 bases identical to TRBD1. With 5 bases clipped from V and 6 bases from J, the junction kept 10 bases outside the gene matches. Germline CDR1 is PRHDT and CDR2 is FYEKMQ (reference sequence). This CDR3 region has 14 residues. CDR3: CASSLNRGRVEQYF. The CDR3 DNA is TGTGCCAGCAGCCTCAACAGGGGCCGTGTCGAGCAGTACTTC.

The V gene is TRBV5-1, the J gene TRBJ1-1, with TRBD1 as a possible D gene (6 bases). The CDR3 loop spans 15 amino acids. Trimming pared 2 bases from V and 4 bases from J, leaving 15 bases between. Per the germline V gene, CDR1 is SGHRS and CDR2 is YFSETQ. CDR3 nucleotide sequence: TGCGCCAGCAGCTTTAAGGCAGGGGCGGGCACTGAAGCTTTCTTT. Translating it yields CASSFKAGAGTEAFF.

The chain links TRBV6-5 to TRBJ1-2, with a possible D match to TRBD1 (6 bases). Germline-derived CDR1 and CDR2 are MNHEY and SVGAGI. CDR3 size: 13 residues. Trimming took off 6 bases at V and 2 bases at J, with 10 bases between the two ends. This CDR3 reads CASSQGQNYGYTF. The DNA of the CDR3 is TGTGCCAGCAGCCAGGGGCAGAACTATGGCTACACCTTC.

The V and J genes are TRBV4-3 and TRBJ2-1, with D possibly matching TRBD2 (6 bases). The V end was cut by 1 base, the J end by 6 bases, with 16 bases between. This CDR3 spans 16 amino acids. In germline, CDR1 is LGHNA, CDR2 YSLEER. The CDR3 is CASSQGHSSVGNEQFF. The CDR3 DNA follows: TGCGCCAGCAGCCAAGGCCATTCTAGCGTGGGCAATGAGCAGTTCTTC.

The chain is built from TRBV18 and TRBJ2-7; maybe TRBD2 (5 bases). The V gene's germline CDR1 is KGHSH and CDR2 LQKENI. The CDR3 covers 16 residues. Trimming stripped 3 bases from V and 0 bases from J, with 15 bases between. In DNA form, the CDR3 reads TGTGCCAGCTCACCCCGTTTCGGGGTGGACTCCTACGAGCAGTACTTC. Translated, it gives CASSPRFGVDSYEQYF.

The chain uses TRBV18 and TRBJ1-4; tentative D call: TRBD1 (6 bases). V lost 6 bases and J 7 bases, leaving 21 bases between the germline ends. CDR1 is KGHSH and CDR2 is LQKENI in the germline V gene. This CDR3 is 16 amino acids long. The CDR3, as DNA: TGTGCCAGCTCCCCTAAGGGAGACAGGAAAACTGAAAAACTGTTTTTT. Its translation is CASSPKGDRKTEKLFF. Together with reference TRBV18 and TRBJ1-4, the CDR3 gives the full variable domain: NAGVMQNPRHLVRRRGQEARLRCSPMKGHSHVYWYRQLPEEGLKFMVYLQKENIIDESGMPKERFSAEFPKEGPSILRIQQVVRGDSAAYFCASSPKGDRKTEKLFFGSGTQLSVL.

The chain is built from TRBV19 and TRBJ2-1, with 15 bases identical to TRBD2. The CDR3 runs to 17 residues. V lost 8 bases and J lost 0; bases outside the gene matches: 5. CDR1 is LNHDA and CDR2 is SQIVND in the germline V gene (reference sequence). CDR3 amino acids: CASRGTSGGSSYNEQFF. The CDR3 nucleotides are TGTGCCAGTCGGGGGACTAGCGGGGGGAGCTCCTACAATGAGCAGTTCTTC. The full variable domain, completed using reference TRBV19 and TRBJ2-1, is DGGITQSPKYLFRKEGQNVTLSCEQNLNHDAMYWYRQDPGQGLRLIYYSQIVNDFQKGDIAEGYSVSREKKESFPLTVTSAQKNPTAFYLCASRGTSGGSSYNEQFFGPGTRLTVL.

The chain carries TRBV7-9 and TRBJ2-2; D is unclear. Germline-derived CDR1 and CDR2 are SEHNR and FQNEAQ (reference sequence). The CDR3 length is 13 residues. The V gene lost 8 bases and the J gene lost 4 bases, with 11 bases spanning the gap. For the CDR3, the DNA is TGTGCCAGCCGCGCACAGATCACCGGGGAGCTGTTTTTT. This gives the protein CASRAQITGELFF.

The rearrangement joins TRBV11-1 to TRBJ1-2; D is unclear. Trimming stripped 2 bases from V and 2 bases from J, with 12 bases between. Germline assignment: CDR1 SGHAT and CDR2 FQDESV (reference sequence). CDR3 size: 15 residues. This chain's CDR3 is CASSLSYSSNYGYTF. DNA of the CDR3: TGTGCCAGCAGCTTAAGTTACAGTTCAAACTATGGCTACACCTTC.